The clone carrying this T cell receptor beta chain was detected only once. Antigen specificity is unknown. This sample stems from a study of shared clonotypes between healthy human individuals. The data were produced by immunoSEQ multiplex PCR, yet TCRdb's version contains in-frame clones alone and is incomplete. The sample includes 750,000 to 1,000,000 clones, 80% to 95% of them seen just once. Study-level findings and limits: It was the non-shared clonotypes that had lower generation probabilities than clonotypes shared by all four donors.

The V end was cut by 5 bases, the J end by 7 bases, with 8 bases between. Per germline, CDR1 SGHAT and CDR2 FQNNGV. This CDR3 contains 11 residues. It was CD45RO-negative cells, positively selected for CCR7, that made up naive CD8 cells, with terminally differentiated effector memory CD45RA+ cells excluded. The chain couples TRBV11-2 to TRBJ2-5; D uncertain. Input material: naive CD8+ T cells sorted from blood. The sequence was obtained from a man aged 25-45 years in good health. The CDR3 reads CASSPTGTQYF. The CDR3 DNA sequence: TGTGCCAGCAGCCCAACGGGGACCCAGTACTTC.